Below, 2 T cell receptor beta chains from the same sample are listed, as sequenced in a study of early T cells in non-severe SARS-CoV-2 infection. A single record per CDR3 protein comes from TCRdb applying MiXCR to the 5' RACE reads. This sample has 25,000 to 30,000 distinct CDR3 sequences, with roughly 5% found just once. Sample: whole blood. These receptor sequences come from an adult who was a healthcare worker with PCR-confirmed SARS-CoV-2 infection or an uninfected control (not recorded which).

This clonotype was seen repeatedly, ten times or more. The chain couples TRBV9 to TRBJ2-1, with D hard to call. Between the trimmed V and J ends, which lost 8 bases and 10 bases, there was a span of 13 bases. The CDR3 has 11 amino acids. Germline CDR1 SGDLS, CDR2 YYNGEE. CDR3: CASRKGWEQFF. CDR3 bases: TGTGCCAGTCGCAAGGGTTGGGAGCAGTTCTTC. The whole variable domain, remainder taken from reference TRBV9 and TRBJ2-1, is DSGVTQTPKHLITATGQRVTLRCSPRSGDLSVYWYQQSLDQGLQFLIQYYNGEERAKGNILERFSAQQFPDLHSELNLSSLELGDSALYFCASRKGWEQFFGPGTRLTVL.

This clonotype showed up many times. This chain connects TRBV5-1 to TRBJ2-4; TRBD2 matches 10 bases. V lost 2 bases to trimming and J lost 3 bases; unmatched junction nucleotides: 11. This CDR3 region has 18 residues. CDR1 is SGHRS, CDR2 YFSETQ, per germline. CDR3 nucleotide sequence: TGCGCCAGCAGCTTAGGCCTACCAGCGGGAGGGGGCAAAAACATTCAGTACTTC. This gives the protein CASSLGLPAGGGKNIQYF.